This entry is about one T cell receptor (beta chain). This clone's antigen is unknown. No much larger clonotype is one base removed from it; base qualities were not supplied. This record belongs to a study of shared clonotypes between healthy human individuals (dated by TCRdb to 2019 to 2021). Looking at the study overall: Two women and a few men aged 18 to 49 years were included in the cohort. Between about 0.8 and 9 billion PBMCs per donor were obtained by leukapheresis. To estimate repertoire size and how much clonotype sharing occurs between individuals, the study deeply sequenced the blood TCR repertoires of about 5 healthy adults. Different laboratories and diverse techniques were used to prepare libraries and sequence TCR repertoires, to increase sequencing depth and limit assay-specific biases. Per donor, three plates each were used for CD4 naive and CD4 memory, two for CD8 naive, and one for CD8 memory.

The germline V gene sets CDR1 to SGDLS and CDR2 to YYNGEE. Trimming takes 4 bases from V and 3 bases from J, and the germline ends sit 8 bases apart. The CDR3 contains 13 residues, cysteine and phenylalanine counted. Only the CDR3 DNA stays, 39 bases, in frame from base 1. Using the deep immunoSEQ assay, multiplex PCR amplified TCR CDR3 regions from genomic DNA. Genomic DNA extracted from each cell subset was distributed evenly over all wells of several immunoSEQ 96-well plates, and each plate served as one replicate. For sorted subsets, each replicate PCR was loaded with approximately 200 ng genomic DNA, equivalent to about 30,000 T cell genomes. Purified libraries were measured with a Qubit 3.0 fluorometer, size-checked on a Bioanalyzer 2100, and measured again with the KAPA Library Quantification kit. Every immunoSEQ 96-well plate was sequenced on a dedicated single-read 150-cycle Illumina NextSeq 550 flow cell. The original methods were these. Because only junctional sequences without quality scores were contained in the immunoSEQ output, filtering matching that applied to full-length reads could not be performed. To assign V/J genes and CDR3, sequences were annotated using PyIR, a Python wrapper for IgBLAST v1.9, with IMGT germline references. Any read was removed if the V/J assignment was weak (E-value above 1e-6), the CDR3 was missing, or the read contained stop codons, out-of-frame junctions, or ambiguous translated residues. V3J clonotypes were defined as sequences sharing the same inferred V gene, J gene, and CDR3 amino acid sequence. Percentage overlap between repertoires was computed as shared unique clonotypes divided by the size of the smaller repertoire. RTK rarefaction, the Chao1 estimator, and Recon v2.1 estimates of unobserved clonotypes were used to assess repertoire richness. For all TCRbeta clonotypes obtained by the gDNA method from several donors, generation probabilities were computed with OLGA. This immuneACCESS table, as held by TCRdb, lists in-frame sequences with V and J called but not all clones. Of the missing ones, under half trace to an unresolved V gene in checked studies; the others have no known cause. V, J and clone size were drawn from that table, and D and trimming were deduced from the DNA. The sample table lists about 2.2 million clones, around 93% of them with a count of one. The ten largest clones represent roughly 1.7% of the sample.

For the CD8 naive samples, CD45RO-negative cells were positively selected for CCR7, yielding a CD45RA+CCR7+ population from which TemRA cells were excluded. Healthy HIV-negative adults with no recently reported acute infections or vaccinations were included as donors. Only Caucasian adults living in Nashville, Tennessee, USA were represented among the donors. After blood collection by leukapheresis, PBMCs were isolated using Ficoll-Histopaque density gradient centrifugation and then cryopreserved in the vapor phase of liquid nitrogen. Purity and quantity of every magnetically sorted T cell population were checked by analytical flow cytometry. Each sorted fraction had its genomic DNA isolated and then quantified by UV absorbance on a Nanodrop 2000c. Overall results and qualifications from the work: Sampling was limited to blood, and TCR repertoires in tissue likely differ from TCR repertoires in blood. The small number of donors limited the genetic and exposure-history diversity represented. Rarefaction of sorted-subset datasets indicated incomplete sequencing despite the large sequencing depth. Sharing across a few donors was observed for around 5% of naive CD4, over 3% of naive CD8, about 2.5% of memory CD4, and about 0.38% of memory CD8 clonotypes. Pairwise subsampling indicated that sequencing depth was expected to affect the degree of clonotype sharing among donors. Estimated clonotype richness was generally larger for naive than for memory subsets. Higher generation probabilities were observed for clonotypes shared by all four sorted-subset donors than for non-shared clonotypes.

This sequence originates from a man aged 18 to 29 in good health. Some clones in this sample may be carry-over from other donors' samples. The source material was naive CD8+ T cells from PBMCs. Taken with the paper, the label for cell subset or site translates to: CD45RA+CCR7+. The chain is encoded by TRBV9 joined to TRBJ2-1; the D gene remains uncertain. The CDR3 here reads CASSLGRYNEQFF. The bases are TGTGCCAGCAGCCTCGGACGCTACAATGAGCAGTTCTTC.